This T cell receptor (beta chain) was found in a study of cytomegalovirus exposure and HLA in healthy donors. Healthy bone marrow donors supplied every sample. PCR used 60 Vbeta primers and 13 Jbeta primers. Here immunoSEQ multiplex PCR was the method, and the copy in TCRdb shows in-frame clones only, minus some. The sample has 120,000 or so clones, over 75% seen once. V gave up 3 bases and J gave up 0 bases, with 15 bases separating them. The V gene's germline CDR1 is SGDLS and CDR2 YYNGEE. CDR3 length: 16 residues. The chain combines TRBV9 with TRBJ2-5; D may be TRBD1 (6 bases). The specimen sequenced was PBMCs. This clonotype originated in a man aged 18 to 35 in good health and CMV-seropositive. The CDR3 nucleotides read TGTGCCAGCAGCGCCTACTCCGGGACAAACCAAGAGACCCAGTACTTC. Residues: CASSAYSGTNQETQYF.